The 25 T cell receptor beta chains below were found in one sample sequenced in a study of blood T cells in healthy people across ages. A sample-barcoded 5' primer and a J-beta primer mix were used in a second PCR of about 7 to 12 cycles. TCRdb ran MiXCR on the 5' RACE reads and lists one entry per CDR3 protein. The sample has about 1.4 million distinct CDR3 sequences, 55% to 75% seen once. Sequencing input: blood. These receptors were collected from a man between 18 and 29 years old in good health.

The chain combines TRBV5-1 with TRBJ2-7; TRBD1 matches at 9 bases. CDR3 length equals 16 residues. The V and J ends lost 4 bases and 2 bases, in that order; junction bases with no gene match: 10. CDR1 SGHRS and CDR2 YFSETQ come from the germline V gene. The CDR3 loop reads CASSSTGTGSPYEQYF. The DNA for the CDR3 is TGCGCCAGCAGCAGCACCGGGACAGGGAGTCCCTACGAGCAGTACTTC.

This clonotype was seen a handful of times. J is TRBJ2-7 and V is TRBV7-9; 7 bases align to TRBD1. Germline CDR1 reads SEHNR; CDR2 reads FQNEAQ (reference sequence). The CDR3 extends over 15 amino acids. The trim removed 5 bases at V and 0 bases at J, leaving 7 bases unmatched. CDR3 in amino acids: CASSPGTESSYEQYF. The CDR3, as DNA: TGTGCCAGCAGCCCGGGGACAGAAAGCTCCTACGAGCAGTACTTC. Variable domain in full (rest from reference TRBV7-9 and TRBJ2-7): DTGVSQNPRHKITKRGQNVTFRCDPISEHNRLYWYRQTLGQGPEFLTYFQNEAQLEKSRLLSDRFSAERPKGSFSTLEIQRTEQGDSAMYLCASSPGTESSYEQYFGPGTRLTVT.

This chain joins TRBV29-1 and TRBJ1-2, with 7 positions matching TRBD1. This CDR3 spans 13 amino acids. Germline trimming cut 2 bases from V and 6 bases from J; bases unmatched to any gene: 6. In germline, CDR1 is SQVTM, CDR2 ANQGSEA. The CDR3 loop reads CSVEPVTGNGYTF. CDR3 DNA: TGCAGCGTTGAACCCGTGACAGGGAATGGCTACACCTTC.

This rearrangement joins TRBV5-1 to TRBJ1-1; the D is unclear. This CDR3 region has 13 residues. The germline CDR1 and CDR2 sequences are SGHRS and YFSETQ. The V gene lost 4 bases and the J gene lost 10 bases, with 17 bases spanning the gap. CDR3 protein: CASSRGGALRAFF. CDR3 in DNA: TGCGCCAGCAGCCGAGGTGGTGCCCTGAGAGCTTTCTTT. The full variable domain, in which reference TRBV5-1 and TRBJ1-1 provide the parts outside the CDR3, is KAGVTQTPRYLIKTRGQQVTLSCSPISGHRSVSWYQQTPGQGLQFLFEYFSETQRNKGNFPGRFSGRQFSNSRSEMNVSTLELGDSALYLCASSRGGALRAFFGQGTRLTVV.

The genes are TRBV20-1 and TRBJ2-5; TRBD2 might be the D (5 bases). Germline-derived CDR1 and CDR2 are DFQATT and SNEGSKA (reference sequence). The CDR3 contains 14 residues. V was clipped by 3 bases and J by 2 bases, with 13 bases between them. The CDR3 DNA is TGCAGTGCTAGCGAGAACCGGGGACAAGAGACCCAGTACTTC. It encodes CSASENRGQETQYF.

This chain links TRBV11-2 with TRBJ1-2; 7 bases agree with TRBD1. This CDR3 comprises 15 residues. J gave up 5 bases and V 5 bases, and 11 bases lay outside the gene matches. CDR1 and CDR2 (germline): SGHAT, FQNNGV. CDR3 nucleotides: TGTGCCAGCAGCCTAGTAGCCGGGACAGAATATGGCTACACCTTC. Translated: CASSLVAGTEYGYTF.

The chain couples TRBV12-3 or TRBV12-4 to TRBJ2-5; TRBD2 aligns across 13 bases. The ends lost 4 bases at V and 11 bases at J; junction bases unmatched: 10. The CDR3 runs to 15 residues. CDR3 coding DNA: TGTGCCAGCAGTTGGACTAGCGGGAGTTACAATGAGCAGTACTTC. This gives the protein CASSWTSGSYNEQYF.

On this clonotype: One end of the junction does not line up with germline, which may come from a read error. V usage is TRBV5-1 and J usage is TRBJ1-2; the D is unclear. The CDR3 is 12 residues long. The germline V gene encodes CDR1 SGHRS and CDR2 YFSETQ. Here the CDR3 reads CTSSQDGYGYTF. The CDR3 DNA sequence: TGCACCAGCAGCCAGGACGGTTATGGCTACACCTTC.

V gene TRBV2 combines with J gene TRBJ2-5, with TRBD1 identical over 9 bases. With V trimmed by 3 bases and J by 4 bases, 6 bases remained unmatched. CDR3 length: 15 residues. CDR1 is SNHLY, CDR2 FYNNEI, per germline. The CDR3 region is CASSDPGQGIETQYF. The CDR3 DNA reads as TGTGCCAGCAGTGACCCCGGACAGGGGATAGAGACCCAGTACTTC.

This CDR3 is CASSRAMGQQETQYF. The CDR3 nucleotides read TGCGCCAGCAGCAGGGCCATGGGACAGCAAGAGACCCAGTACTTC. This chain links TRBV5-1 with TRBJ2-5, with TRBD1 matching over 7 bases. This CDR3 is built from 15 residues. V dropped 4 bases and J dropped 2; count of bases not matched to a gene: 8. Germline values: CDR1 SGHRS, CDR2 YFSETQ.

The J gene is TRBJ1-4, the V gene TRBV20-1, with unresolved D. The V gene's germline CDR1 is DFQATT and CDR2 SNEGSKA (reference sequence). CDR3 length equals 14 residues. V lost 7 bases, J lost 4 bases, and 16 bases lay in between. CDR3 amino acids: CSVRPENFNEKLFF. The CDR3 DNA reads TGCAGTGTACGCCCCGAAAACTTTAATGAAAAACTGTTTTTT.

In this sample, this clonotype turned up a few times. J is TRBJ2-3 and V is TRBV9; D unclear. Trimming left V 0 bases short and J 2 bases short, with 10 bases between. Germline lookup yields CDR1 SGDLS and CDR2 YYNGEE. The CDR3 loop spans 15 amino acids. CDR3: CASSVAHRSTDTQYF. CDR3 nucleotide sequence: TGTGCCAGCAGCGTAGCTCATAGATCCACAGATACGCAGTATTTT.

This chain connects TRBV4-2 to TRBJ2-1; D is ambiguous. This CDR3 contains 13 residues. Trimming took 3 bases from V and 4 from J, leaving 7 bases between them. CDR1 and CDR2 (germline): LGHNA, YNFKEQ. The CDR3 loop is CASSQPVYNEQFF. DNA for the CDR3: TGTGCCAGCAGCCAGCCAGTTTACAATGAGCAGTTCTTC.

J is TRBJ1-2 and V is TRBV6-5, with D unclear. Germline assignment: CDR1 MNHEY and CDR2 SVGAGI. V was cut by 0 bases and J by 8 bases, with 16 bases left in between. This CDR3 has 15 residues. The CDR3 is CASSYSNPGLGGYTF. CDR3 DNA sequence: TGTGCCAGCAGTTACTCGAACCCGGGATTGGGCGGCTACACCTTC.

The chain links TRBV20-1 to TRBJ1-6, with 7 bases identical to TRBD1. This CDR3 comprises 13 residues. Germline CDR1 reads DFQATT; CDR2 reads SNEGSKA (reference sequence). J gave up 8 bases and V 3 bases, and 4 bases lay outside the gene matches. This chain's CDR3 is CSASGTADSPLHF. The CDR3 coding sequence is TGCAGTGCTAGTGGGACAGCTGATTCACCCCTCCACTTT.

The genes are TRBV4-1 and TRBJ2-7; TRBD2 matches at 7 bases. The CDR3 sequence is 17 residues long. V trimming: 2 bases; J trimming: 7 bases; junction bases outside the gene matches: 17. Germline CDR1 and CDR2: MGHRA and YSYEKL. CDR3 nucleotides: TGCGCCAGCAGCCAAAGATTATTAACTAGCGCCTACAATGAGCAGTACTTC. It yields the protein CASSQRLLTSAYNEQYF.

This clonotype was seen a few times. The chain couples TRBV10-3 to TRBJ2-3, with no clear D. The CDR3 has 12 residues. Germline lookup yields CDR1 ENHRY and CDR2 SYGVKD. The ends were cut back, 2 bases at V and 3 bases at J, with 3 bases in the middle. The CDR3 loop is CAISERTDTQYF. In DNA form, the CDR3 reads TGTGCCATCAGTGAGCGGACAGATACGCAGTATTTT.

This sequence joins TRBV11-3 and TRBJ2-1, with a tentative D call TRBD2 (7 bases). The CDR3 is 14 residues long. Trimming took 2 bases from V and 5 from J, leaving 10 bases between them. Per germline, CDR1 SGHNT and CDR2 YENEEA. The CDR3 loop reads CASSLRGGDNEQFF. In DNA, the CDR3 is TGTGCCAGCAGCTTAAGGGGGGGGGACAATGAGCAGTTCTTC.

The chain links TRBV4-2 to TRBJ2-3; no clear D. V was pared by 3 bases and J by 1 base, with 17 bases between. Germline V gene sequence: CDR1 LGHNA, CDR2 YNFKEQ. The length of the CDR3 is 17 residues. The chain's CDR3 is CASSQGLTDERTDTQYF. The CDR3 nucleotides read TGTGCCAGCAGCCAGGGATTAACAGATGAACGCACAGATACGCAGTATTTT.

This sequence joins TRBV7-2 and TRBJ2-2; D remains unclear. Per germline, CDR1 SGHTA and CDR2 FQGNSA. The CDR3 covers 13 residues. Deletions cut 5 bases from V and 1 base from J, with 5 bases between. The CDR3 loop is CASSPWNTGELFF. The CDR3 region has the DNA TGTGCCAGCAGCCCCTGGAACACCGGGGAGCTGTTTTTT. The full variable domain, its missing parts supplied by reference TRBV7-2 and TRBJ2-2, is GAGVSQSPSNKVTEKGKDVELRCDPISGHTALYWYRQSLGQGLEFLIYFQGNSAPDKSGLPSDRFSAERTGGSVSTLTIQRTQQEDSAVYLCASSPWNTGELFFGEGSRLTVL.

This clonotype was counted only a few times. V is TRBV11-2 and J is TRBJ2-7; possible D gene TRBD2, 6 bases. The CDR3 contains 16 residues. V was clipped by 1 base and J by 0 bases, with 13 bases between them. Germline loops: CDR1 SGHAT, CDR2 FQNNGV. DNA of the CDR3: TGTGCCAGCAGCTTAGGGTTGCGGGGAAGCTCCTACGAGCAGTACTTC. Its translation is CASSLGLRGSSYEQYF.

The chain uses TRBV7-9 and TRBJ2-7; TRBD2 matches 9 bases. The germline V gene encodes CDR1 SEHNR and CDR2 FQNEAQ (reference sequence). The V and J ends lost 10 bases and 3 bases, in that order; junction bases with no gene match: 7. The CDR3 runs to 13 residues. Here the CDR3 reads CATAGLASYEQYF. The CDR3 DNA is TGTGCCACCGCGGGACTAGCAAGCTACGAGCAGTACTTC.

This clonotype was recorded a few times. The chain links TRBV24-1 to TRBJ2-2, with D possibly TRBD1 on 5 matching bases. There are 12 residues in the CDR3. Trimming removed 5 bases from V and 5 bases from J, with 5 bases in between. Looked up from germline, CDR1 is KGHDR and CDR2 is SFDVKD. The CDR3 DNA sequence: TGTGCCACCAGTGCAGGGACCGGGGAGCTGTTTTTT. It specifies CATSAGTGELFF.

The rearrangement joins TRBV6-6 to TRBJ1-2, with 7 bases lining up with TRBD1. The trim removed 7 bases at V and 7 bases at J, leaving 9 bases unmatched. The CDR3 is 13 amino acids. CDR1 and CDR2 from the germline V gene are MNHNY and SVGAGI (reference sequence). CDR3 nucleotides: TGTGCCAGCAAAGGGGGCACCTTTCGTGGCTACACCTTC. Encoded protein: CASKGGTFRGYTF.

The chain uses TRBV12-3 or TRBV12-4 and TRBJ1-4; D may be TRBD1 (5 bases). This CDR3 spans 13 amino acids. The V end lost 8 bases, the J end lost 7 bases, and 14 bases lay between the germline ends. The CDR3 DNA sequence: TGTGCCAGCTTCCAAGGGGAGGGTGAAAAACTGTTTTTT. Residues: CASFQGEGEKLFF.